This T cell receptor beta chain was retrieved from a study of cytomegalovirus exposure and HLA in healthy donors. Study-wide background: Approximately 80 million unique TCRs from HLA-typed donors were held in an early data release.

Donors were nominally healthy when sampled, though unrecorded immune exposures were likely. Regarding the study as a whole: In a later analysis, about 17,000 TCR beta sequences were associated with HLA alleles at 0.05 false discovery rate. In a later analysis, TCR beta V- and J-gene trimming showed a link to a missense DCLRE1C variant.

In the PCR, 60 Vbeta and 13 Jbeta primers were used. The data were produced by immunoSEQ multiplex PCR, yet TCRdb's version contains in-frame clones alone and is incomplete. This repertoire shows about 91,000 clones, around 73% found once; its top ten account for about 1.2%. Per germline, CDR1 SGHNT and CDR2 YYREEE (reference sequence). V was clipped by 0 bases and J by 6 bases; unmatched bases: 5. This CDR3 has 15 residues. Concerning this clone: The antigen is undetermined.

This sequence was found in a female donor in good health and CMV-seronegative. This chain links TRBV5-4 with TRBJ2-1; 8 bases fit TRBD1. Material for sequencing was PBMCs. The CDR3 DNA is TGTGCCAGCAGCTTGGGAGACAGGGGATTCAATGAGCAGTTCTTC. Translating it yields CASSLGDRGFNEQFF.